This is a list of T cell receptor beta chains from one sample in a study of shared clonotypes between healthy human individuals. Produced via immunoSEQ multiplex PCR; TCRdb's table is partial and in-frame only. The sample records about 1.1 million clones, around 78% being singletons. Sequenced sample: memory CD4+ T cells from PBMCs. These receptor sequences come from a man between 18 and 29 years old in good health. Some clones in this sample may be carry-over from other donors' samples. Both conserved end residues are part of each CDR3. D genes are given only for firm matches. Expanded clones get a size class; other rows say once, few or many, or leave the size out.

clone_size: once
d_call: TRBD1
v_call: TRBV4-3
j_call: TRBJ1-1
cdr3_nt: TGCGCCAGCAGCCGGGACAGGGGGGGCACTGAAGCTTTCTTT
cdr3_aa: CASSRDRGGTEAFF

clone_size: NA
d_call: NA
v_call: TRBV2
j_call: TRBJ1-5
cdr3_nt: TGTGCCAGCAGTGTGGAGAGCACGCGGAGTGGAGCGCCCCAGCATTTT
cdr3_aa: CASSVESTRSGAPQHF

clone_size: NA
d_call: NA
v_call: TRBV4-2
j_call: TRBJ2-2
cdr3_nt: TGTGCCAGCAGCCATTCAATGGGAGGTGCGGACACCGGGGAGCTGTTTTTT
cdr3_aa: CASSHSMGGADTGELFF

clone_size: NA
d_call: NA
v_call: TRBV7-9
j_call: TRBJ1-4
cdr3_nt: TGTGCCAGCAGCCTCGGGTCAACGCCTAATGAAAAACTGTTTTTT
cdr3_aa: CASSLGSTPNEKLFF

clone_size: NA
d_call: NA
v_call: TRBV2
j_call: TRBJ1-5
cdr3_nt: TGTGCCAGCAGGATCGACACAAATCAGCCCCAGCATTTT
cdr3_aa: CASRIDTNQPQHF

clone_size: many
d_call: NA
v_call: TRBV5-1
j_call: TRBJ1-2
cdr3_nt: TGCGCCAGCAGCTTGGAGGTCTACTCCGGTGGCTACACCTTC
cdr3_aa: CASSLEVYSGGYTF

clone_size: NA
d_call: TRBD2
v_call: TRBV5-1
j_call: TRBJ2-1
cdr3_nt: TGCGCCAGCAGCCCGACGACTAGCGTACCCTACAATGAGCAGTTCTTC
cdr3_aa: CASSPTTSVPYNEQFF

clone_size: few
d_call: TRBD2
v_call: TRBV4-1
j_call: TRBJ2-2
cdr3_nt: TGCGCCAGCAGCCAAGAGGGGAGGGGCAACACCGGGGAGCTGTTTTTT
cdr3_aa: CASSQEGRGNTGELFF

clone_size: NA
d_call: TRBD1
v_call: TRBV29-1
j_call: TRBJ1-4
cdr3_nt: TGCAGCGTGGGACAGGCTAATGAAAAACTGTTTTTT
cdr3_aa: CSVGQANEKLFF

clone_size: NA
d_call: TRBD2
v_call: TRBV15
j_call: TRBJ2-5
cdr3_nt: TGTGCCACCAGCAGAGCGCTAGCGGGAGAGGAGACCCAGTACTTC
cdr3_aa: CATSRALAGEETQYF

clone_size: once
d_call: NA
v_call: TRBV1
j_call: TRBJ2-1
cdr3_nt: TGCACCAGCAGCCAAAAGTCCACGTACAATGAGCAGTTCTTC
cdr3_aa: CTSSQKSTYNEQFF

clone_size: NA
d_call: TRBD2
v_call: TRBV11-2
j_call: TRBJ2-1
cdr3_nt: TGTGCCAGCAGCTCGGCCCCAGGGACTAGCCACAATGAGCAGTTCTTC
cdr3_aa: CASSSAPGTSHNEQFF

clone_size: NA
d_call: TRBD1
v_call: TRBV9
j_call: TRBJ1-1
cdr3_nt: TGTGCCAGCAGCTTTACCGGGACAGACACTGAAGCTTTCTTT
cdr3_aa: CASSFTGTDTEAFF

clone_size: NA
d_call: NA
v_call: TRBV2
j_call: TRBJ1-1
cdr3_nt: TGTGCCAGCAAGGGGGGGGTTTACAGGGACAACACTGAAGCTTTCTTT
cdr3_aa: CASKGGVYRDNTEAFF

clone_size: few
d_call: NA
v_call: TRBV10-1
j_call: TRBJ1-3
cdr3_nt: TGCGCCAGCTCCCGGGGGGGAGCTGGAAACACCATATATTTT
cdr3_aa: CASSRGGAGNTIYF

clone_size: NA
d_call: NA
v_call: TRBV4-2
j_call: TRBJ1-1
cdr3_nt: TGTGCCAGCAGCCAAGAAACCACAGGGACAACTGAAGCTTTCTTT
cdr3_aa: CASSQETTGTTEAFF

clone_size: NA
d_call: TRBD2
v_call: TRBV9
j_call: TRBJ2-2
cdr3_nt: TGTGCCAGCAGCGTAGGGCTAGCGGGAGGGCCGGGCACCGGGGAGCTGTTTTTT
cdr3_aa: CASSVGLAGGPGTGELFF

clone_size: NA
d_call: NA
v_call: TRBV7-3
j_call: TRBJ1-1
cdr3_nt: TGTGCCAGCAGCTTAAGTCCGGGGGGCACTGAAGCTTTCTTT
cdr3_aa: CASSLSPGGTEAFF

clone_size: NA
d_call: TRBD2
v_call: TRBV6-5
j_call: TRBJ2-7
cdr3_nt: TGTGCCAGCAGTTTCACTGGACTAGCGGGATTAAGCGAGCAGTACTTC
cdr3_aa: CASSFTGLAGLSEQYF

clone_size: NA
d_call: NA
v_call: TRBV28
j_call: TRBJ2-7
cdr3_nt: TGTGCCAGCAGTCGGACCGAGCAGTACTTC
cdr3_aa: CASSRTEQYF

clone_size: once
d_call: NA
v_call: TRBV7-2
j_call: TRBJ2-7
cdr3_nt: TGTGCCAGCACCCCTCGCGGGAAGGCCTACGAGCAGTACTTC
cdr3_aa: CASTPRGKAYEQYF

clone_size: NA
d_call: NA
v_call: TRBV7-2
j_call: TRBJ1-2
cdr3_nt: TGTGCCAGCAGCTTAGTTTGGCAGCAGCCTAACTATGGCTACACCTTC
cdr3_aa: CASSLVWQQPNYGYTF

clone_size: NA
d_call: NA
v_call: TRBV9
j_call: TRBJ1-2
cdr3_nt: TGTGCCAGCAGCGTAGGGACCGGGGACTATGGCTACACCTTC
cdr3_aa: CASSVGTGDYGYTF

clone_size: NA
d_call: TRBD2
v_call: TRBV28
j_call: TRBJ2-3
cdr3_nt: TGTGCCAGCAGTGTTGCTAGCGGGAGGTTGACAGATACGCAGTATTTT
cdr3_aa: CASSVASGRLTDTQYF

clone_size: once
d_call: NA
v_call: TRBV6-6
j_call: TRBJ1-1
cdr3_nt: TGTGCCAGCAGTTACGTCGCTCAGAACACTGAAGCTTTCTTT
cdr3_aa: CASSYVAQNTEAFF

clone_size: NA
d_call: TRBD1
v_call: TRBV7-2
j_call: TRBJ1-5
cdr3_nt: TGTGCCAGCAGCGCGGGACAGGGGGATCAGCCCCAGCATTTT
cdr3_aa: CASSAGQGDQPQHF

clone_size: NA
d_call: NA
v_call: TRBV5-4
j_call: TRBJ1-5
cdr3_nt: TGTGCCAGCAGCCAAGACGCCGTTCAGCCCCAGCATTTT
cdr3_aa: CASSQDAVQPQHF

clone_size: NA
d_call: TRBD1
v_call: TRBV7-3
j_call: TRBJ1-1
cdr3_nt: TGTGCCAGCAGCTTAAGTTGGACAGGGGACACTGAAGCTTTCTTT
cdr3_aa: CASSLSWTGDTEAFF

clone_size: NA
d_call: NA
v_call: TRBV28
j_call: TRBJ1-3
cdr3_nt: TGTGCCAGCAGTTTACCGATCAGGGAGAAAGACTCTGGAAACACCATATATTTT
cdr3_aa: CASSLPIREKDSGNTIYF

clone_size: once
d_call: TRBD2
v_call: TRBV4-3
j_call: TRBJ2-7
cdr3_nt: TGCGCCAGCAGCCGATTAGCGGGAGGTAGCTACGAGCAGTACTTC
cdr3_aa: CASSRLAGGSYEQYF

clone_size: NA
d_call: NA
v_call: TRBV7-2
j_call: TRBJ1-4
cdr3_nt: TGTGCCAGCAGCCGGCCGCGGAACTCGGCTGGTGAAAAACTGTTTTTT
cdr3_aa: CASSRPRNSAGEKLFF

clone_size: NA
d_call: NA
v_call: TRBV5-8
j_call: TRBJ1-1
cdr3_nt: TGTGCCAGCAGCTTGCGGACAAGGAAGTACACTGAAGCTTTCTTT
cdr3_aa: CASSLRTRKYTEAFF

clone_size: few
d_call: TRBD2
v_call: TRBV28
j_call: TRBJ2-7
cdr3_nt: TGTGCCAGCAGTTTATTCCTAGCGGCCTACGAGCAGTACTTC
cdr3_aa: CASSLFLAAYEQYF

clone_size: once
d_call: NA
v_call: TRBV28
j_call: TRBJ2-1
cdr3_nt: TGTGCCAGCAGTTTATTAGCATGGACTGACGGTCCCGTAGAGCAGTTCTTC
cdr3_aa: CASSLLAWTDGPVEQFF

clone_size: NA
d_call: TRBD2
v_call: TRBV6-6
j_call: TRBJ2-7
cdr3_nt: TGTGCCAGCAGACTGGCTAGCGGGAGTTCTAACGAGCAGTACTTC
cdr3_aa: CASRLASGSSNEQYF

clone_size: once
d_call: NA
v_call: TRBV7-9
j_call: TRBJ1-3
cdr3_nt: TGTGCCAGCAGGCGGGAGTCGGGCGCTGGAAACACCATATATTTT
cdr3_aa: CASRRESGAGNTIYF

clone_size: NA
d_call: NA
v_call: TRBV20-1
j_call: TRBJ1-2
cdr3_nt: TGCAGTGCACGAGCAAGCGGTGGCTACACCTTC
cdr3_aa: CSARASGGYTF

clone_size: few
d_call: NA
v_call: TRBV4-2
j_call: TRBJ2-1
cdr3_nt: TGTGCCAGCAGCCAAGAGCCGACAAGTACCCATGAGCAGTTCTTC
cdr3_aa: CASSQEPTSTHEQFF

clone_size: NA
d_call: TRBD2
v_call: TRBV7-2
j_call: TRBJ2-1
cdr3_nt: TGTGCCAGCAGCTTAGTGGGGACTAGCGGGAGGCGGACTGAGCAGTTCTTC
cdr3_aa: CASSLVGTSGRRTEQFF

clone_size: NA
d_call: TRBD2
v_call: TRBV29-1
j_call: TRBJ2-3
cdr3_nt: TGCAGCGCCGCCAGGAGAGCGGGAGGCACAGATACGCAGTATTTT
cdr3_aa: CSAARRAGGTDTQYF

clone_size: few
d_call: NA
v_call: TRBV7-9
j_call: TRBJ1-2
cdr3_nt: TGTGCCAGCAGCGCCAACGCGAATGGAGACTATGGCTACACCTTC
cdr3_aa: CASSANANGDYGYTF

clone_size: many
d_call: NA
v_call: TRBV11-3
j_call: TRBJ2-7
cdr3_nt: TGTGCCAGCAGCCGCGGACCGAACTACGAGCAGTACTTC
cdr3_aa: CASSRGPNYEQYF

clone_size: NA
d_call: TRBD2
v_call: TRBV5-4
j_call: TRBJ2-3
cdr3_nt: TGTGCCAGCAGTTCCGGGACTAGCGCAGATACGCTGTATTTT
cdr3_aa: CASSSGTSADTLYF

clone_size: few
d_call: NA
v_call: TRBV30
j_call: TRBJ1-4
cdr3_nt: TGTGCCTGGAGCCTGTCGGGCAGGGTTAAAAAACTGTTTTTT
cdr3_aa: CAWSLSGRVKKLFF

clone_size: NA
d_call: TRBD1
v_call: TRBV10-1
j_call: TRBJ2-7
cdr3_nt: TGCGCCAGCAGTGAAGGGGACAGCCTTTACGAGCAGTACTTC
cdr3_aa: CASSEGDSLYEQYF

clone_size: NA
d_call: NA
v_call: TRBV6-1
j_call: TRBJ1-1
cdr3_nt: TGTGCCAGCACCGTTAGGGGATCACAGGAAGCTTTCTTT
cdr3_aa: CASTVRGSQEAFF

clone_size: NA
d_call: NA
v_call: TRBV4-1
j_call: TRBJ1-5
cdr3_nt: TGCGCCAGCAGCCAAGTGGTGGGCAATCAGCCCCAGCATTTT
cdr3_aa: CASSQVVGNQPQHF

clone_size: NA
d_call: NA
v_call: TRBV5-1
j_call: TRBJ2-1
cdr3_nt: TGCGCCAGCACCGAGAGTGGCGGGCCAGCCTACAATGAGCAGTTCTTC
cdr3_aa: CASTESGGPAYNEQFF

clone_size: NA
d_call: NA
v_call: TRBV9
j_call: TRBJ2-3
cdr3_nt: TGTGCCAGCAGCCCGACTAGGGGGGAGACAGATACGCAGTATTTT
cdr3_aa: CASSPTRGETDTQYF

clone_size: NA
d_call: NA
v_call: TRBV6-6
j_call: TRBJ2-7
cdr3_nt: TGTGCCAGCAGTGACCCCGGGGTTACATACGAGCAGTACTTC
cdr3_aa: CASSDPGVTYEQYF